This passage covers 28 T cell receptor beta chains from one sample sequenced in a study of T cell responses to AZD1222 COVID-19 vaccine. The table came from immunoSEQ multiplex PCR; TCRdb's copy has only in-frame clones and leaves some out. The sample shows approximately 100,000 clones, roughly 90% of them seen only once. The sequences come from peripheral blood, collected on day 0 of AZD1222 vaccination. The receptor set was obtained from an adult in good health.

A single count supports this clone. The chain employs TRBV3-1 (or the pseudogene TRBV3-2) and TRBJ1-1; no definite D call. Germline-derived CDR1 and CDR2 are LGHDT and YNNKEL (reference sequence). The CDR3 spans 13 residues. The V and J ends lost 0 bases and 4 bases respectively, with 6 bases between them. CDR3 sequence reads: CASSQEWGTEAFF. CDR3 sequence (DNA): TGTGCCAGCAGCCAAGAGTGGGGCACTGAAGCTTTCTTT.

CDR3: CASNGQGAGELFF. CDR3 bases: TGTGCCAGCAATGGACAGGGGGCCGGGGAGCTGTTTTTT. The chain combines TRBV2 with TRBJ2-2; TRBD1 matches at 10 bases. The length of the CDR3 is 13 residues. V shed 7 bases and J 6 bases; nucleotides not matched to a gene: 2. Germline V gives CDR1 SNHLY, CDR2 FYNNEI. Based on the CDR3 plus reference TRBV2 and TRBJ2-2, the full variable domain is EPEVTQTPSHQVTQMGQEVILRCVPISNHLYFYWYRQILGQKVEFLVSFYNNEISEKSEIFDDQFSVERPDGSNFTLKIRSTKLEDSAMYFCASNGQGAGELFFGEGSRLTVL.

The rearrangement links TRBV6-1 to TRBJ2-6, with D hard to call. V lost 2 bases and J 0 bases, leaving 5 bases between the germline ends. The CDR3 is made up of 15 amino acids. Per the germline V gene, CDR1 is MNHNS and CDR2 is SASEGT. CDR3 protein: CASSESSSGANVLTF. The CDR3 DNA is TGTGCCAGCAGTGAATCCAGCTCTGGGGCCAACGTCCTGACTTTC.

This chain joins TRBV3-1 (or the pseudogene TRBV3-2) and TRBJ1-3; the match to TRBD1 covers 7 bases. Looked up from germline, CDR1 is LGHDT and CDR2 is YNNKEL (reference sequence). The CDR3 sequence is 14 residues long. V shed 5 bases, J shed 3 bases, and the junction held 4 bases outside the gene matches. CDR3 nucleotides: TGTGCCAGCAGCTCCCGGGACAGTGGAAACACCATATATTTT. It is translated as CASSSRDSGNTIYF.

V usage is TRBV6-2 or TRBV6-3 and J usage is TRBJ1-2; TRBD1 agrees at 9 bases. Germline V lookup: CDR1 MNHEY, CDR2 SVGEGT. The CDR3 runs to 15 residues. V gave up 0 bases and J gave up 4 bases; unmatched junction bases: 3. This CDR3 is CASSYSGTGLYGYTF. CDR3 nucleotides: TGTGCCAGCAGTTACTCGGGGACAGGGCTCTATGGCTACACCTTC.

This chain links TRBV4-3 with TRBJ1-6, with D uncertain. Trimming removed 0 bases from V and 9 bases from J, with 12 bases in between. CDR1 LGHNA and CDR2 YSLEER come from the germline V gene. This CDR3 contains 15 residues. Written as DNA, the CDR3 is TGCGCCAGCAGCCAAGATGTGGGCCGGGGTTCACCCCTCCACTTT. Its translation: CASSQDVGRGSPLHF.

The V call is TRBV14, the J call TRBJ1-2; D unclear. V lost 0 bases to trimming and J lost 2 bases, with 1 base between them. The germline V gene encodes CDR1 SGHDN and CDR2 FVKESK. This CDR3 is 12 amino acids long. CDR3 nucleotides: TGTGCCAGCAGCCAAGAAAACTATGGCTACACCTTC. It yields the protein CASSQENYGYTF.

This clone was seen a single time. This chain joins TRBV6-2 or TRBV6-3 and TRBJ1-2; no definite D call. CDR1 is MNHEY, CDR2 SVGEGT, per germline. Trimming left V 0 bases short and J 8 bases short, with 13 bases between. The CDR3 covers 14 residues. The CDR3 here is CASSYSILRGGYTF. CDR3 in DNA: TGTGCCAGCAGTTACTCGATACTACGGGGAGGCTACACCTTC.

This clone was counted only a few times. The chain recombines TRBV24-1 with TRBJ1-1; perhaps TRBD1 as D (5 bases). This CDR3 is built from 14 residues. Germline V gives CDR1 KGHDR, CDR2 SFDVKD. Trimming pared 5 bases from V and 1 base from J, leaving 10 bases between. The CDR3 loop reads CATSVGAGNTEAFF. The CDR3 DNA reads TGTGCCACCAGTGTTGGGGCCGGGAACACTGAAGCTTTCTTT.

V usage is TRBV28 and J usage is TRBJ2-7; 10 bases agree with TRBD1. Germline-derived CDR1 and CDR2 are MDHEN and SYDVKM. V gave up 7 bases and J gave up 5 bases; unmatched junction bases: 8. CDR3 length equals 14 residues. CDR3 sequence reads: CASTRPGTGDEQYF. The CDR3 DNA is TGTGCCAGCACCCGTCCGGGGACAGGGGACGAGCAGTACTTC.

The chain combines TRBV1 with TRBJ2-7. TRBV1 is listed as a pseudogene. The CDR3 has 15 amino acids. The CDR3 DNA reads as TGCACCAGCAGCCACGGCGACCGTGGTCGCTACGAGCAGTACTTC. This sequence encodes CTSSHGDRGRYEQYF.

Comment on this clone: Its ends do not fully match the called genes, so a read error is possible. The CDR3 bases are TGTGCCAGCAGCCATTCGTACAGAACTTCCTTC. It encodes CASSHSYRTSF. The chain links TRBV3-1 (or the pseudogene TRBV3-2) to TRBJ1-2; no firm D call. This CDR3 has 11 amino acids. Germline lookup yields CDR1 LGHDT and CDR2 YNNKEL (reference sequence).

This clone has more than one count but fewer than ten. The V and J genes are TRBV29-1 and TRBJ2-7; 7 bases line up with TRBD2. This CDR3 region has 14 residues. Germline V lookup: CDR1 SQVTM, CDR2 ANQGSEA. Losses at the gene ends were 7 bases for V and 7 bases for J; bases not matched to a gene: 16. Here the CDR3 reads CSAARIYGGREQYF. The CDR3 DNA sequence: TGCAGCGCCGCTCGGATTTATGGCGGGAGAGAGCAGTACTTC.

The rearrangement links TRBV18 to TRBJ2-1; TRBD2 aligns across 13 bases. In germline, CDR1 is KGHSH, CDR2 LQKENI. This CDR3 has 17 amino acids. After removal of 4 bases from V and 7 bases from J, the junction contained 10 bases not matched to a gene. The CDR3 sequence is CASSLRAPGLAGNEQFF. The CDR3 DNA sequence: TGTGCCAGCTCACTAAGGGCACCGGGACTAGCGGGAAATGAGCAGTTCTTC.

The chain recombines TRBV28 with TRBJ1-2; a weak D match, TRBD1 (6 bases). V was shortened by 2 bases and J by 7 bases, with 14 bases between the two germline ends. The CDR3 extends over 14 amino acids. CDR1 and CDR2 from the germline V gene are MDHEN and SYDVKM. CDR3: CASSLGRGRSGYTF. CDR3 bases: TGTGCCAGCAGTTTAGGCAGGGGTCGGTCTGGCTACACCTTC.

V is TRBV18 and J is TRBJ2-7, with D uncertain. There are 14 residues in the CDR3. V was shortened by 6 bases and J by 7 bases, with 19 bases between the two germline ends. The germline V gene has CDR1 KGHSH and CDR2 LQKENI. In nucleotides, the CDR3 is TGTGCCAGCTCGGGTTCGGACGGAATGGGTGAGCAGTACTTC. Protein product: CASSGSDGMGEQYF.

V is TRBV7-9 and J is TRBJ2-3; 11 nucleotides line up with TRBD2. The CDR3 contains 17 residues. Germline V gives CDR1 SEHNR, CDR2 FQNEAQ (reference sequence). V lost 5 bases, J lost 0 bases, and 7 bases stayed unmatched. CDR3 in amino acids: CASSPGLAAGSTDTQYF. CDR3 sequence (DNA): TGTGCCAGCAGCCCGGGACTAGCGGCAGGGAGCACAGATACGCAGTATTTT.

This chain uses TRBV21-1 with TRBJ1-6; the table gives TRBD1 as D, unverified against the DNA. TRBV21-1 is a listed pseudogene. The CDR3 has 15 amino acids. The CDR3 here is CASSAPRERNSPLHF. The CDR3 bases are TGTGCCAGCAGCGCCCCCAGGGAACGTAATTCACCCCTCCACTTT.

V usage is TRBV30 and J usage is TRBJ1-1; D not certain. Trimming removed 2 bases from V and 5 bases from J, with 9 bases in between. This CDR3 contains 12 residues. Germline V CDR1 and CDR2: GTSNPN, SVGIG (reference sequence). CDR3 bases: TGTGCCTGGAGTCGGGGTTTTACTGAAGCTTTCTTT. It translates to CAWSRGFTEAFF.

This clone was observed a handful of times. The chain recombines TRBV19 with TRBJ2-7; 8 bases match TRBD2. The CDR3 is made up of 16 amino acids. With V trimmed by 1 base and J by 0 bases, 5 bases remained unmatched. Germline CDR1 and CDR2: LNHDA and SQIVND (reference sequence). In nucleotides, the CDR3 is TGTGCCAGTAGTATAGGAACTAGCGGCAGCTCCTACGAGCAGTACTTC. Its protein product is CASSIGTSGSSYEQYF.

A single count supports this clone. V gene TRBV27 combines with J gene TRBJ2-2, with TRBD1 matching over 11 bases. Germline lookup yields CDR1 MNHEY and CDR2 SMNVEV (reference sequence). The CDR3 contains 18 residues. J gave up 6 bases and V 4 bases, and 13 bases lay outside the gene matches. CDR3 DNA sequence: TGTGCCAGCAGTTCCCCCTGGTGGGACAGGGGGGCTGCCGGGGAGCTGTTTTTT. Its protein is CASSSPWWDRGAAGELFF.

V is TRBV27 and J is TRBJ2-1; 8 bases line up with TRBD2. Trimming at V came to 6 bases and at J to 5 bases, leaving 18 bases not matched to a gene. From germline, CDR1 is MNHEY and CDR2 SMNVEV (reference sequence). There are 18 residues in the CDR3. The CDR3: CASRSTWVRRGVHNEQFF. CDR3 in DNA: TGTGCCAGCAGGTCTACTTGGGTTCGGCGGGGGGTCCACAATGAGCAGTTCTTC.

The rearrangement uses TRBV18 and TRBJ2-3; D ambiguous. This CDR3 contains 16 residues. V gave up 0 bases and J gave up 2 bases, with 12 bases separating them. Germline V gives CDR1 KGHSH, CDR2 LQKENI. The CDR3 loop is CASSPPVRATTDTQYF. In DNA, the CDR3 is TGTGCCAGCTCACCACCTGTCCGGGCAACCACAGATACGCAGTATTTT.

The chain employs TRBV2 and TRBJ1-2; D uncertain. This CDR3 is 14 amino acids long. Trimming pared 2 bases from V and 5 bases from J, leaving 12 bases between. Germline-derived CDR1 and CDR2 are SNHLY and FYNNEI. The CDR3 region is CASSERPELYGYTF. The CDR3, as DNA: TGTGCCAGCAGTGAAAGGCCAGAACTATATGGCTACACCTTC.

V gene TRBV28 combines with J gene TRBJ1-5, with a weak D call TRBD1 (5 bases). The germline V gene encodes CDR1 MDHEN and CDR2 SYDVKM. CDR3 length equals 15 residues. V lost 5 bases and J lost 1, with 12 bases in between. DNA of the CDR3: TGTGCCAGCAGTCCTGTCTGGGGGAGCAATCAGCCCCAGCATTTT. Its translation is CASSPVWGSNQPQHF.

The J gene is TRBJ1-3, the V gene TRBV28, with a weak D call TRBD1 (6 bases). The V gene lost 5 bases and the J gene lost 1 base, with 12 bases spanning the gap. CDR1 is MDHEN and CDR2 is SYDVKM in the germline V gene. The CDR3 extends over 15 amino acids. The CDR3 sequence: CASSTLDSSGNTIYF. The CDR3 DNA reads TGTGCCAGCAGTACTTTGGACAGTTCTGGAAACACCATATATTTT. The whole variable domain, filled in from reference TRBV28 and TRBJ1-3, reads DVKVTQSSRYLVKRTGEKVFLECVQDMDHENMFWYRQDPGLGLRLIYFSYDVKMKEKGDIPEGYSVSREKKERFSLILESASTNQTSMYLCASSTLDSSGNTIYFGEGSWLTVV.

This rearrangement joins TRBV5-1 to TRBJ1-1, with 7 bases that match TRBD1. The V and J ends lost 4 bases and 4 bases, in that order; junction bases with no gene match: 10. The germline V gene encodes CDR1 SGHRS and CDR2 YFSETQ. CDR3 size: 15 residues. The CDR3 loop reads CASSPGQAGVTEAFF. The DNA for the CDR3 is TGCGCCAGCAGCCCAGGACAGGCGGGGGTCACTGAAGCTTTCTTT.

This chain connects TRBV28 to TRBJ2-3; 8 nucleotides match TRBD2. The CDR3 contains 15 residues. The V segment lost 8 bases and the J segment 2 bases; nucleotides outside the gene matches: 9. From germline, CDR1 is MDHEN and CDR2 SYDVKM. CDR3 in amino acids: CASGTPGGITDTQYF. The CDR3 DNA sequence: TGTGCCAGCGGGACTCCGGGGGGGATCACAGATACGCAGTATTTT.